The next 6 T cell receptor beta chains were all read from a single sample in a study of T cells in Graves' hyperthyroidism and ophthalmopathy. Authors of the study amplified TCR beta CDR3 regions from RNA transcripts. First-round RT-PCR with HTBI primers amplified the TCR CDR3 region. Via MiXCR, TCRdb re-called the multiplex PCR reads, giving one row per CDR3 protein. The sample comprises around 450,000 distinct CDR3 sequences, roughly an eighth of which are singletons, and 4% to 6.5% rests with the top ten. The sequencing sample was made of blood. The receptors shown here come from a woman aged 18-35 years with Graves' hyperthyroidism.

The rearrangement links TRBV30 to TRBJ1-2, with D unresolved. This CDR3 has 12 residues. V lost 5 bases, J lost 2 bases, and 9 bases lay in between. CDR1 is GTSNPN, CDR2 SVGIG, per germline (reference sequence). CDR3 DNA: TGTGCCTGGGGAACAACGAACTATGGCTACACCTTC. It translates to CAWGTTNYGYTF.

This clonotype showed up many times. This chain links TRBV6-1 with TRBJ2-7; D is unresolved. The germline V gene has CDR1 MNHNS and CDR2 SASEGT. The V end lost 2 bases, the J end lost 0 bases, and 11 bases lay between the germline ends. This CDR3 spans 15 amino acids. CDR3 amino acids: CASSETTLSSYEQYF. CDR3 coding DNA: TGTGCCAGCAGTGAAACTACACTTAGCTCCTACGAGCAGTACTTC.

The sample holds many counts of this clonotype. The V gene is TRBV27, the J gene TRBJ1-1, with a possible D match to TRBD1 (6 bases). Germline values: CDR1 MNHEY, CDR2 SMNVEV (reference sequence). CDR3 length: 16 residues. V was pared by 5 bases and J by 2 bases, with 18 bases between. The CDR3 nucleotides are TGTGCCAGCAGTCAACCCCCGGGACACTTCAACACTGAAGCTTTCTTT. Translation gives CASSQPPGHFNTEAFF.

This clonotype has only a few counts. This chain uses TRBV20-1 with TRBJ2-2, with 8 bases that match TRBD1. Germline-derived CDR1 and CDR2 are DFQATT and SNEGSKA (reference sequence). V was clipped by 4 bases and J by 1 base; unmatched bases: 2. The CDR3 consists of 14 residues. CDR3 sequence (DNA): TGCAGTGCTACCGACAGGGGGAACACCGGGGAGCTGTTTTTT. Translated, it gives CSATDRGNTGELFF.

This clonotype was detected many times. The chain links TRBV12-5 to TRBJ2-7; possible D gene TRBD2, 6 bases. Trimming stripped 1 base from V and 4 bases from J, with 8 bases between. This CDR3 spans 13 amino acids. The germline gives CDR1 LGHNT, CDR2 FRNRAP. CDR3 DNA: TGTGCTAGTGGTTTGGGGGGACTTTACGAGCAGTACTTC. This encodes CASGLGGLYEQYF. The whole variable domain, filled in from reference TRBV12-5 and TRBJ2-7, reads DARVTQTPRHKVTEMGQEVTMRCQPILGHNTVFWYRQTMMQGLELLAYFRNRAPLDDSGMPKDRFSAEMPDATLATLKIQPSEPRDSAVYFCASGLGGLYEQYFGPGTRLTVT.

This clonotype has only a few counts. The rearrangement joins TRBV12-3 or TRBV12-4 to TRBJ1-3; D gene unclear. This CDR3 is 20 amino acids long. Trimming removed 1 base from V and 0 bases from J, with 22 bases in between. The CDR3: CASSLDQAGRDGGSGNTIYF. CDR3 coding DNA: TGTGCCAGCAGTTTAGATCAGGCGGGAAGAGATGGTGGCTCTGGAAACACCATATATTTT.